This entry describes one T cell receptor beta chain. The sample originates from a study of T cell changes during pregnancy in multiple sclerosis. The repertoire was sequenced with immunoSEQ multiplex PCR; TCRdb's copy has only in-frame clones and lacks some. The table lists 80,000 to 130,000 clones, 85% to 95% of them singletons, with approximately 1.2% in the top ten. Germline V gene lookup returns CDR1 GTSNPN and CDR2 SVGIG (reference sequence). V shed 7 bases and J shed 0 bases, with 7 bases lying between them. CDR3 length: 12 amino acids. The V gene is TRBV30, the J gene TRBJ2-1; tentatively, D is TRBD2 (6 bases). This receptor was identified in a female donor with multiple sclerosis, enrolled in a pregnancy study. The source material was peripheral blood, sampled in the second trimester of pregnancy. CDR3 DNA sequence: TGTGCCTCCGGGAGCTCCTACAATGAGCAGTTCTTC. It codes for CASGSSYNEQFF.